The present T cell receptor (beta chain) was sequenced within a study of human T cells and chemical hapten exposure. Individual cDNA molecules had unique molecular identifiers attached to them by the library. MiXCR, run by TCRdb on the RACE reads, gives a single entry per CDR3 protein. The table has roughly 250,000 distinct CDR3 sequences, around 9.3% seen once. This CDR3 has 15 residues. Germline V gene sequence: CDR1 SQVTM, CDR2 ANQGSEA. Trimming took off 4 bases at V and 0 bases at J, with 13 bases between the two ends. Time point in this sample: pre-sensitization, week 0. Treatment specified: therapeutic diphenylcyclopropenone sensitization with weekly scalp DPC.

The genes are TRBV29-1 and TRBJ2-1, with TRBD2 as a possible D gene (5 bases). Specimen: whole blood, collected in connection with sensitization to the hapten diphenylcyclopropenone (DPC). The sequence came from a woman aged 40 to 49 with alopecia areata. Some clones in this sample may be carry-over from other donors' samples. The CDR3 DNA follows: TGCAGCGTTGGGGCCCGAGGGAGCTCCTACAATGAGCAGTTCTTC. Its translation: CSVGARGSSYNEQFF.